This T cell receptor (beta chain) was sequenced for a study of T-cell reconstitution after alpha-beta-depleted transplantation in children. Points from the study as a whole: Some patients owed their high day-60 TCRbeta diversity to surviving recipient T cells and thymic progenitors. Newly made T cells mostly supplied T-cell counts and diversity one year after transplant. Expanded clones from the graft, numbering several hundred, reportedly supplied alpha-beta T cells about two months after transplant.

This CDR3 contains 17 residues. Per germline, CDR1 SEHNR and CDR2 FQNEAQ (reference sequence). The V gene lost 5 bases and the J gene lost 3 bases, with 20 bases spanning the gap. TCRbeta library construction was performed incorporating unique molecular identifiers. TCRdb ran MiXCR on the PCR reads and lists one entry per CDR3 protein. The profile shows 400,000 to 450,000 distinct CDR3 sequences, approximately 41% of them singletons. This clonotype was counted between two and nine times. No antigen is known for it. The genes are TRBV7-9 and TRBJ2-4; D is possibly TRBD1 or TRBD2 (8 bases each). The origin of this receptor is a girl aged 2-10 years with aplastic anemia, due to receive a stem cell transplant. The sequenced sample was PBMCs, obtained before TCRalphabeta/CD19-depleted stem cell transplant. The CDR3 region has the DNA TGTGCCAGCAGCGGATACAGGGGGACTAGAGTCAAAAACATTCAGTACTTC. Protein: CASSGYRGTRVKNIQYF. Combining the CDR3 with reference TRBV7-9 and TRBJ2-4 gives the whole variable domain DTGVSQNPRHKITKRGQNVTFRCDPISEHNRLYWYRQTLGQGPEFLTYFQNEAQLEKSRLLSDRFSAERPKGSFSTLEIQRTEQGDSAMYLCASSGYRGTRVKNIQYFGAGTRLSVL.